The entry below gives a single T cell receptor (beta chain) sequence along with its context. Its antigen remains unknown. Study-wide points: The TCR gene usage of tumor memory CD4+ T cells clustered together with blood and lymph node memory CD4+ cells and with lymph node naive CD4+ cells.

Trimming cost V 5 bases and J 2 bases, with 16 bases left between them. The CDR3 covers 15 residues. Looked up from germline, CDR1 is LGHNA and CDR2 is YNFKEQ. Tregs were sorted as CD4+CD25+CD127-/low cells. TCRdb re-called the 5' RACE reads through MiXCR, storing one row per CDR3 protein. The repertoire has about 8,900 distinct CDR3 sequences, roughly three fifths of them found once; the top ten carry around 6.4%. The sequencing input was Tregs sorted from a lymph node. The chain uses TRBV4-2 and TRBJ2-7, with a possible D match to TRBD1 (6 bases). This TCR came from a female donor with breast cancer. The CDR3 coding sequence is TGTGCCAGCAGCTACCTCGCTGGACAGACCTACGAGCAGTACTTC. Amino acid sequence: CASSYLAGQTYEQYF.